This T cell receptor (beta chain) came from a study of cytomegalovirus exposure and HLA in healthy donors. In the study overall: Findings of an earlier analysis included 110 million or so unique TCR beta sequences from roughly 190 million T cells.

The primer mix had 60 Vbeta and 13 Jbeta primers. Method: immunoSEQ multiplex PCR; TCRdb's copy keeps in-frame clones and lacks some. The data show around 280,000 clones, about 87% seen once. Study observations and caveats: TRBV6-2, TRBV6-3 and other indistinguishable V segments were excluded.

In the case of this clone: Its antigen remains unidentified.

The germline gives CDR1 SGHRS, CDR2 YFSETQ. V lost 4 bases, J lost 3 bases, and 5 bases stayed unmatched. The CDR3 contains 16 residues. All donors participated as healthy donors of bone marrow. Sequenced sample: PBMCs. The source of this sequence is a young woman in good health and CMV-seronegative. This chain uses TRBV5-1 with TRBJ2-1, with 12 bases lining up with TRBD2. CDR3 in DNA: TGCGCCAGCAGCCCTAGCGGGGGGGCCATCTACAATGAGCAGTTCTTC. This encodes CASSPSGGAIYNEQFF.